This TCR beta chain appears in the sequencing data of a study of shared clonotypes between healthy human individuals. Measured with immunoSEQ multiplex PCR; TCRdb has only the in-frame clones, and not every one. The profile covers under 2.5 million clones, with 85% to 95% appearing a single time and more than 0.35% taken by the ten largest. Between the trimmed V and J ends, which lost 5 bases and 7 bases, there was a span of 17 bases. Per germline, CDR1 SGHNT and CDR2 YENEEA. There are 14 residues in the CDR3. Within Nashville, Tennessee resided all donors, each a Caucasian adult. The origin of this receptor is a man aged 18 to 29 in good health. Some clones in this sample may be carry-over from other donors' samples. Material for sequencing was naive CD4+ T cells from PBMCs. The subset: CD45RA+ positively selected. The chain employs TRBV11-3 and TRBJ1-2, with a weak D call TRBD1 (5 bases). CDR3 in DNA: TGTGCCAGCAGCCCCGGGGCAGGGTCAGGTGGCTACACCTTC. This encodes CASSPGAGSGGYTF.